These 25 T cell receptor beta chains came from one sample sequenced in a study of T cells in Graves' hyperthyroidism and ophthalmopathy. Regions amplified from RNA transcripts were the TCR beta CDR3 regions. The TCR CDR3 was amplified in a first-round RT-PCR using the HTBI primer set. TCRdb independently ran MiXCR on the multiplex PCR reads; one entry per CDR3 protein. The sample lists hundreds of thousands of distinct CDR3 sequences, 35% occurring once. The sequencing sample was made of blood. Receptor source: a middle-aged woman with Graves' hyperthyroidism.

This chain links TRBV4-3 with TRBJ1-5, with TRBD1 matching 8 bases. Losses at the gene ends were 2 bases for V and 4 bases for J; bases not matched to a gene: 4. Germline lookup yields CDR1 LGHNA and CDR2 YSLEER. The length of the CDR3 is 15 residues. The CDR3, as DNA: TGCGCCAGCAGCCAAAACAGGGGGACTAATCAGCCCCAGCATTTT. It codes for CASSQNRGTNQPQHF.

The chain is built from TRBV10-3 and TRBJ2-7; 9 positions match TRBD2. Trimming at V came to 10 bases and at J to 7 bases, leaving 14 bases not matched to a gene. CDR1 is ENHRY and CDR2 is SYGVKD in the germline V gene. This CDR3 has 14 amino acids. The CDR3 nucleotides are TGTGCCACGAGAAGTAGCGGGGGACTGCTGGAGCAGTACTTC. As protein: CATRSSGGLLEQYF.

The V call is TRBV12-3 or TRBV12-4, the J call TRBJ1-2; no clear D gene. V lost 2 bases, J lost 4 bases, and 8 bases lay in between. The CDR3 consists of 13 residues. The CDR3 nucleotides are TGTGCCAGCAGTTTACTCCTTACCTATGGCTACACCTTC. Translated: CASSLLLTYGYTF.

A word on this clonotype: Since a much larger clone is just one base distant, this may be a read error. CDR3 residues: CASSVGQGSEELFF. The CDR3 bases are TGTGCCAGCAGCGTAGGACAGGGGAGTGAAGAACTGTTTTTT. The chain carries TRBV9 and TRBJ1-4, with 8 bases that match TRBD1. Germline V gene lookup returns CDR1 SGDLS and CDR2 YYNGEE. The CDR3 totals 14 residues.

This clonotype was recorded many times. The chain has TRBV10-3 and TRBJ1-1, with 8 bases aligning to TRBD1. The CDR3 loop spans 15 amino acids. V lost 6 bases to trimming and J lost 5 bases; unmatched junction nucleotides: 11. Per germline, CDR1 ENHRY and CDR2 SYGVKD. This CDR3 reads CAISTTGAAWTEAFF. The CDR3 region has the DNA TGTGCCATCAGCACGACAGGGGCGGCCTGGACTGAAGCTTTCTTT.

The chain couples TRBV25-1 to TRBJ1-2; D gene unclear. This CDR3 has 14 residues. Germline CDR1 is MGHDK and CDR2 is SYGVNS. The V end lost 5 bases, the J end lost 4 bases, and 14 bases lay between the germline ends. The CDR3 region is CASSLGSRVYGYTF. In nucleotides, the CDR3 is TGTGCCAGCAGTTTAGGTTCAAGGGTCTATGGCTACACCTTC.

The genes are TRBV20-1 and TRBJ1-6; tentatively, D is TRBD1 (5 bases). CDR3 size: 15 residues. Trimming pared 0 bases from V and 9 bases from J, leaving 15 bases between. Germline CDR1 and CDR2: DFQATT and SNEGSKA (reference sequence). As DNA, the CDR3 is TGCAGTGCTAGAGAGGGCAGGGCGGATGGTTCACCCCTCCACTTT. It codes for CSAREGRADGSPLHF.

At least ten counts were recorded for this clonotype. The rearrangement uses TRBV7-9 and TRBJ1-1; 9 bases align to TRBD1. The CDR3 sequence is 15 residues long. Germline CDR1 and CDR2: SEHNR and FQNEAQ (reference sequence). V was pared by 2 bases and J by 6 bases, with 7 bases of the junction left unmatched. CDR3: CASSLSGTGRAEAFF. In DNA, the CDR3 is TGTGCCAGCAGCTTATCGGGGACAGGGAGGGCTGAAGCTTTCTTT.

The chain employs TRBV10-2 and TRBJ1-2; D might be TRBD1 (5 bases). This CDR3 has 16 residues. Germline values: CDR1 WSHSY, CDR2 SAAADI. Trimming took off 6 bases at V and 2 bases at J, with 19 bases between the two ends. The CDR3 here is CASRAREMTANYGYTF. The CDR3 DNA is TGCGCCAGCAGGGCCAGGGAGATGACAGCCAACTATGGCTACACCTTC.

This clonotype was counted many times. The J gene is TRBJ2-7, the V gene TRBV11-3; TRBD2 aligns across 7 bases. CDR1 and CDR2 (germline): SGHNT, YENEEA. The CDR3 length is 14 residues. With V trimmed by 8 bases and J by 3 bases, 10 bases remained unmatched. CDR3 bases: TGTGCCAGCCGCTCCGGGGAGGGGCTCTACGAGCAGTACTTC. Translation gives CASRSGEGLYEQYF. Full variable domain (rest looked up from reference TRBV11-3 and TRBJ2-7): EAGVVQSPRYKIIEKKQPVAFWCNPISGHNTLYWYLQNLGQGPELLIRYENEEAVDDSQLPKDRFSAERLKGVDSTLKIQPAELGDSAVYLCASRSGEGLYEQYFGPGTRLTVT.

The chain carries TRBV5-1 and TRBJ1-5; D unclear. The germline CDR1 and CDR2 sequences are SGHRS and YFSETQ. V lost 4 bases to trimming and J lost 3 bases, with 14 bases between them. CDR3 length: 15 residues. The CDR3 loop reads CASSVSPTSNQPQHF. CDR3 DNA: TGCGCCAGCAGCGTGTCTCCCACCTCCAATCAGCCCCAGCATTTT.

The V and J genes are TRBV29-1 and TRBJ1-1, with a tentative D call TRBD1 (5 bases). The V end was cut by 5 bases, the J end by 8 bases, with 15 bases between. Germline loops: CDR1 SQVTM, CDR2 ANQGSEA. CDR3 size: 12 residues. In DNA form, the CDR3 reads TGCAGCGTTAAAGCGGGACCGCGCGAAGCTTTCTTT. Translating gives CSVKAGPREAFF.

With regard to this clonotype: This may be a read error: a much more frequent sequence differs by one nucleotide. V gene TRBV14 combines with J gene TRBJ1-3; D ambiguous. This CDR3 is built from 14 residues. Trimming left V 7 bases short and J 4 bases short, with 14 bases between. Germline lookup yields CDR1 SGHDN and CDR2 FVKESK. The CDR3 here is CASNTSGRGNTIYF. The CDR3 nucleotides are TGTGCCAGCAACACAAGCGGGAGGGGAAACACCATATATTTT.

This chain links TRBV12-3 or TRBV12-4 with TRBJ1-1; tentative D call: TRBD1 (5 bases). V gave up 3 bases and J gave up 4 bases, with 12 bases separating them. The CDR3 covers 14 residues. This CDR3 is CASSFPRVVTEAFF. DNA for the CDR3: TGTGCCAGCAGTTTCCCCAGGGTGGTCACTGAAGCTTTCTTT.

This clonotype was counted between two and nine times. This CDR3 is CASSLAAGPYGYTF. DNA of the CDR3: TGCGCCAGCAGCTTGGCCGCAGGGCCCTATGGCTACACCTTC. This rearrangement joins TRBV5-1 to TRBJ1-2, with a weak D call TRBD1 (5 bases). Germline-derived CDR1 and CDR2 are SGHRS and YFSETQ. This CDR3 is 14 amino acids long. V was shortened by 0 bases and J by 4 bases, with 10 bases between the two germline ends.

In its sample, this clonotype was seen many times. J is TRBJ1-4 and V is TRBV10-3, with D unresolved. The V gene's germline CDR1 is ENHRY and CDR2 SYGVKD. This CDR3 contains 14 residues. Trimming took off 4 bases at V and 6 bases at J, with 12 bases between the two ends. The DNA of the CDR3 is TGTGCCATCAGTGGGGATTCCGGGCATGAAAAACTGTTTTTT. Translated, it gives CAISGDSGHEKLFF.

A remark on this clonotype: This clone may be a read error of a much larger clone one base away. V usage is TRBV5-1 and J usage is TRBJ1-4; possible D gene TRBD1, 6 bases. The CDR3 runs to 16 residues. The germline V gene has CDR1 SGHRS and CDR2 YFSETQ. For the CDR3, the DNA is TGCGCCAGCAGCTACGGGGGCGCGATAACTAATGAAAAACTGTATTTT. This sequence encodes CASSYGGAITNEKLYF.

Ten or more counts support this clonotype. V gene TRBV7-9 combines with J gene TRBJ1-6; D not certain. The germline V gene encodes CDR1 SEHNR and CDR2 FQNEAQ (reference sequence). CDR3 size: 14 residues. V lost 0 bases and J 4 bases, leaving 4 bases between the germline ends. The CDR3 nucleotides read TGTGCCAGCAGCTTAGCCCAGTATAATTCACCCCTCCACTTT. Translated: CASSLAQYNSPLHF. Looking up the rest from reference TRBV7-9 and TRBJ1-6 gives the full variable domain: DTGVSQNPRHKITKRGQNVTFRCDPISEHNRLYWYRQTLGQGPEFLTYFQNEAQLEKSRLLSDRFSAERPKGSFSTLEIQRTEQGDSAMYLCASSLAQYNSPLHFGNGTRLTVT.

The chain uses TRBV29-1 and TRBJ1-2; 8 bases map to TRBD1. The V gene's germline CDR1 is SQVTM and CDR2 ANQGSEA. CDR3 length: 14 residues. The chain's CDR3 is CSPYGQGANYGYTF. The CDR3 nucleotides read TGCAGTCCTTATGGACAGGGCGCGAACTATGGCTACACCTTC.

This clonotype has at least ten counts. V gene TRBV7-2 combines with J gene TRBJ1-2; 12 bases align to TRBD1. Germline assignment: CDR1 SGHTA and CDR2 FQGNSA. Germline trimming cut 5 bases from V and 5 bases from J; bases unmatched to any gene: 9. The CDR3 consists of 16 residues. This CDR3 reads CASSPGQGALQYGYTF. The CDR3 DNA follows: TGTGCCAGCAGCCCGGGACAGGGGGCACTTCAGTATGGCTACACCTTC.

This clonotype has more than one count but fewer than ten. CDR3 bases: TGTGCCAGCTCGCGAGACAGCAGCACTGAAGCTTTCTTT. Protein sequence: CASSRDSSTEAFF. V is TRBV2 and J is TRBJ1-1; possible D gene TRBD1, 5 bases. CDR1 and CDR2 (germline): SNHLY, FYNNEI. This CDR3 comprises 13 residues. Deletions cut 8 bases from V and 4 bases from J, with 14 bases between.

This clonotype has more than one count but fewer than ten. The gene calls are TRBV4-3 and TRBJ1-2, with 9 bases lining up with TRBD1. Germline CDR1 reads LGHNA; CDR2 reads YSLEER. V shed 1 base and J 3 bases; nucleotides not matched to a gene: 3. The CDR3 totals 15 residues. The chain's CDR3 is CASSQGGQGYYGYTF. CDR3 DNA: TGCGCCAGCAGCCAAGGGGGACAGGGATACTATGGCTACACCTTC.

V is TRBV12-3 or TRBV12-4 and J is TRBJ2-5; 11 bases align to TRBD2. The trim removed 7 bases at V and 1 base at J, leaving 5 bases unmatched. The CDR3 is 15 amino acids. Written as DNA, the CDR3 is TGTGCCAGCAACCTAGCGGGGGGAATCCAAGAGACCCAGTACTTC. Protein sequence: CASNLAGGIQETQYF.

At least ten counts were recorded for this clonotype. The chain uses TRBV12-3 or TRBV12-4 and TRBJ1-2; D may be TRBD1 (6 bases). CDR3 size: 13 residues. Trimming pared 3 bases from V and 8 bases from J, leaving 13 bases between. The CDR3 sequence is CASSLTGTQGYTF. The CDR3 nucleotides are TGTGCCAGCAGTTTGACAGGAACCCAAGGCTACACCTTC.

This sequence joins TRBV9 and TRBJ1-1; no reliable D call. CDR3 length: 13 residues. Germline V gene data show CDR1 as SGDLS and CDR2 as YYNGEE. V lost 0 bases to trimming and J lost 8 bases, with 11 bases between them. The CDR3 region is CASSVEGTREAFF. CDR3 coding DNA: TGTGCCAGCAGCGTAGAGGGAACTAGGGAAGCTTTCTTT.